This T cell receptor (beta chain) was recovered during a study of cytomegalovirus exposure and HLA in healthy donors (dated by TCRdb to 2016 to 2017). Background for the entire study: An earlier analysis of more than 550 of the donors reported 276 Gb of sequence data and roughly 120 million unique TCR beta sequences obtained from around 170 million T cells. An early release that covered fewer than 750 HLA-typed donors contained approximately 300 gigabases of sequencing data and tens of millions of unique TCR sequences. The genetic ancestry cluster associated with self-reported Caucasian donors included approximately 85% of the approximately 400 genotyped donors. The aim of the study was to test whether cataloging public T cell receptors could identify signatures of past pathogen exposure. The T cell repertoires of some 670 subjects were profiled by immunosequencing and related to cytomegalovirus serostatus. Besides the first cohort of approximately 670 subjects, a separate validation cohort made up of roughly 120 different subjects was used. To predict cytomegalovirus infection status, the study brought together high-throughput TCR immunosequencing, statistical association of individual TCRs with disease status, and machine learning. To study patterns of TCR occurrence, a later analysis re-analyzed previously published TCR beta repertoires from several hundred donors and added high-resolution HLA genotyping. Rather than using new phenotypic data, the later analysis identified candidate immune exposures from TCR beta sequences and from how often those sequences occurred across donors. An earlier analysis of a few hundred of the donors applied high-throughput TCR beta sequencing to assess whether each TCR beta V gene segment acted as functional or pseudogenic. Donor age, sex, ethnicity and CMV serostatus were compiled together with the repertoire data. Genome-wide SNP genotypes for about 55% of the roughly 670 donors were used in a later genetic analysis, which treated that subset as a discovery cohort. All discovery cohort repertoires had been generated using a single sequencing platform. HLA typing included class I and class II loci at four-digit resolution. Typing coverage varied by locus: about 620-630 donors for A, B, C, DRB1 and DQB1; roughly 500 for DQA1; around 610 for DPA1; approximately 490 for DPB1. A handful of DR-DQ haplotypes were handled as single units for association and clustering because linkage in the cohort was strong. On average, 235,054 unique TCR beta nucleotide sequences were sequenced per donor among a few hundred genotyped donors of the cohort, with 15% to 20% of those sequences being non-productive. The paper's findings and limits, for the study overall: Around 16 rarely observed V segments, including chromosome 9 orphons, were excluded from the earlier analysis of a few hundred of the donors because counts were too low. A later analysis associated 15,000 or so TCR beta sequences with specific HLA alleles at a false discovery rate of 0.05. In both the original and validation cohorts, the classifier was reported to diagnose cytomegalovirus status with high specificity and sensitivity. The authors suggested that the approach could potentially be extended to other disease states and immunological phenotypes. Strong co-occurrence of HLA alleles, especially DR and DQ, made assigning TCR associations to individual alleles difficult. Most TCR sequences were observed very rarely across donors, whereas some public TCRs were present in many individuals. According to a later analysis, parvovirus B19, influenza, CMV and Epstein-Barr virus appeared linked to several top co-occurrence clusters. In a later analysis, HLA-associated TCR beta chains were found to be more clonally expanded and to have lower generation probabilities than equally common non-associated chains. The only immune exposure information available for the cohort was CMV serostatus. A later analysis found that TCR association rates varied across HLA loci, with DRB1 alleles showing the most associated TCRs and HLA-C alleles the fewest. In the study, around 150 TCR beta chains were listed as associated with cytomegalovirus. Correlated functional status among segregating V segments might be attributable to linkage disequilibrium, but an unknown experimental factor could not be ruled out. A later analysis found that most CMV-associated TCR beta chains appeared HLA-restricted, with HLA associations seemingly driven largely by CMV exposure. V-gene and J-gene trimming of TCR beta chains was associated with a missense DCLRE1C variant in a later genetic analysis, and the association was replicated in an independent cohort. An earlier analysis of approximately 600 of the donors showed that most TCR beta V segments appeared in productive rearrangements either about 87% or about 30% of the time, which broadly matched IMGT annotations. A further reported finding was that TCR beta sequences accurately predicted the HLA-A and HLA-B alleles for most subjects in the first cohort. Roughly uniform sequencing depth across donors was assumed in presence/absence analyses, although this assumption may not hold. Some IMGT-functional V segments, including TRBV6-2 and TRBV6-3, could not be distinguished by the 87-base-pair reads and were therefore excluded. The cohort was sequenced for TCR beta chains only, and without alpha or paired-chain data the features that could be detected were limited. In vitro tests confirmed that a few of the cytomegalovirus-associated TCR beta chains recognize cytomegalovirus antigens. Because HLA typing was unavailable for some donors at each locus, only the typed subset was used in association tests. The sequencing pipeline was judged likely to have produced a cluster of highly shared sequence variants as a technical artifact. A later genetic analysis reported fewer N-insertions in productive TCRs among donors in an Asian-associated ancestry cluster than the approximately 670-donor mean.

The library was built by means of the immunoSEQ multiplex PCR assay. A mixture of 60 forward primers for TCR Vbeta segments and 13 reverse primers for TCR Jbeta segments was used in the multiplex PCR. Amplification of the CDR3 region of rearranged TCR beta genes was performed with a multiplex PCR assay on genomic DNA. Amplified TCR beta libraries were sequenced as 87-base-pair reads on the Illumina HiSeq System. For the original study's pipeline: A later analysis counted tens of millions of unique TCR beta chains across the 650 to 800 repertoires, and roughly 11 million of these chains were shared by at least two donors. To remove PCR and sequencing errors, raw reads were error-corrected and collapsed into unique sequences using a nearest-neighbor algorithm that merged closely related sequences. To assign V, D and J gene segments, CDR3 sequences were aligned to IMGT reference sequences. Each retained sequence needed at least a six-nucleotide match to both a V gene segment and a J gene segment. Rearrangements were called productive when the CDR3 lacked stop codons and stayed in frame with V and J; all others were non-productive. Following IMGT convention, CDR3 was defined as the stretch from the second conserved V-encoded cysteine up to the conserved J-encoded phenylalanine. The earlier analysis of 587 of the donors excluded sequences that lacked an unambiguous match to a single V gene segment. An earlier analysis of 500 to 700 of the donors classified V segments as functional when productive rearrangements were above 56.7% and as segregating when the standard deviation between donors was above 5%. To diagnose cytomegalovirus status from the catalog of TCR beta chain sequences, a statistical classification framework was built. V and J gene assignment, in a later analysis, came from comparing TCR nucleotide sequences with IMGT/GENE-DB human TR gene sequences. The TCRdist pipeline was used in a later analysis to assign CDR3 sequences and most-parsimonious VDJ recombination scenarios. In a later analysis, every TCR beta chain was defined by the combination of its CDR3 amino acid sequence and its V-gene family, and reads without a unique V-gene family were dropped. A later analysis removed roughly 590 highly shared, low-generation-probability nucleotide sequences to deal with suspected cross-contamination and a sequencing artifact. For each public chain, a later analysis derived a clonal expansion index from normalized ranks of inferred template counts within each repertoire. In a later analysis, generation probabilities were computed with a VDJ recombination model fitted to out-of-frame rearrangements, and the resulting probabilities were checked against IGoR. A later analysis scored TCR-TCR, TCR-HLA and TCR-CMV co-occurrence with hypergeometric tests, applying a repertoire-size bias correction to TCR pairs. A later analysis estimated false discovery rates by permuting HLA or CMV assignments 20 times. In a later analysis, co-occurring TCRs were grouped using DBSCAN, with TCRdist sequence similarity added in when clustering inside HLA-allele-positive subsets. For co-occurrence clustering, repertoires with fewer than 30,000 or more than 120,000 public chains were excluded, along with about five repertoires with anomalous nucleotide sharing. As stored in TCRdb, this immuneACCESS dataset retains in-frame rearrangements with V and J assigned. A fraction of the clones does not appear; measured against another copy, unresolved V genes explain less than half of the discrepancy, and the remainder lacks a known reason. D and trimming were read from the DNA, whereas the V and J calls and clone size are those reported in that table. The sample records approximately 100,000 clones, over 75% of which are singletons. The ten most abundant clones make up about 10% of the sample.

About this clone: It lacks a known antigen. The record has no base qualities; no much larger clone is one base away.

The cohort consisted of some 730 healthy bone marrow donors. Cohort members were all nominally healthy when sampled, although unrecorded immune exposures were likely present. The donor was CMV seropositive and belonged to the group of 270 or so seropositive cohort members. A peripheral blood sample was provided by each donor, and peripheral blood mononuclear cells were used for TCR beta sequencing. Genomic DNA extraction from the blood cell samples was performed with the Qiagen DNeasy Blood Extraction Kit. The germline V gene specifies SGHRS as CDR1 and YFSETQ as CDR2. Clipping removes 4 bases from V and 2 bases from J, with 17 as the unmatched junction base count. From the cysteine up to the phenylalanine, the CDR3 has a length of 20 residues. Only CDR3 DNA is held: 60 bases, read in frame from base 1.

The chain was built from TRBV5-1 and TRBJ2-5; 13 bases in between match TRBD2. This TCR was sampled from a man aged 35 to 55 in good health and CMV-seropositive. Sequenced sample: PBMCs. CDR3 sequence: CASSTRTSGGLMGGQETQYF. DNA sequence: TGCGCCAGCAGCACCAGGACTAGCGGGGGCCTAATGGGAGGGCAAGAGACCCAGTACTTC.